The clone carrying this T cell receptor beta chain was seen a few times. What it binds is unknown. The entry originates in a study of blood T cells in healthy people across ages. General study points: The study found more naive CD4+ cells and higher diversity in long-lived than aged donors.

For the second PCR, which ran for about 6 to 11 cycles, a sample-barcoded 5' primer and a J-beta primer mix were used. TCRdb ran MiXCR on the 5' RACE reads and lists one entry per CDR3 protein. The profile shows around 800,000 distinct CDR3 sequences, around 24% of them singletons. The CDR3 is 13 amino acids. Germline assignment: CDR1 SGHRS and CDR2 YFSETQ. V was cut by 4 bases and J by 8 bases, with 14 bases left in between. Separately, the same data were catalogued under a study of T cells of mothers and their children.

V is TRBV5-1 and J is TRBJ2-3, with D perhaps matching TRBD1 or TRBD2 (7 bases each). This TCR was recovered from a boy aged 5-17 years in good health. The sequenced sample was blood. The CDR3 here is CASSADREGTQYF. As DNA, the CDR3 is TGCGCCAGCAGCGCTGACAGGGAGGGTACGCAGTATTTT.